A selection of T cell receptor beta chains follows, all from one sample in a study of beta chain features in type 1 diabetes. Clones were read by immunoSEQ multiplex PCR, and TCRdb kept only the in-frame ones, dropping some. Of about 290,000 clones listed, 8% are singletons. Sequencing input: central memory CD4+ T cells from blood. These TCRs come from a woman aged 18-35 years in good health. Both conserved end residues are part of each CDR3. D genes are given only for firm matches. Not every row has a clone size; where given, it reads once, few, many or a size class.

DNA: TGCGCCAGCAGCCCGGACTTCTATGGCTACACCTTC
CDR3: CASSPDFYGYTF
D: NA
J: TRBJ1-2
size: few
V: TRBV5-1

DNA: TGTGCCAGCAGTTTAATGGGCAGAAATTCACCCCTCCACTTT
CDR3: CASSLMGRNSPLHF
D: NA
J: TRBJ1-6
size: NA
V: TRBV27

DNA: TGCGCCAGCAGCTTCCGGACGGACTCCTACGAGCAGTACTTC
CDR3: CASSFRTDSYEQYF
D: NA
J: TRBJ2-7
size: few
V: TRBV5-1

DNA: TGTGCCAGCGGTCTAGGCACTGTCCTAGAGACCCAGTACTTC
CDR3: CASGLGTVLETQYF
D: NA
J: TRBJ2-5
size: NA
V: TRBV6-6

DNA: TGTGCCAGCAGCTCTACCTCCTTTAGCGGGAACTATGAGCAGTTCTTC
CDR3: CASSSTSFSGNYEQFF
D: TRBD2
J: TRBJ2-1
size: NA
V: TRBV5-4

DNA: TGTGCCAGCAGCCCCCTAGTAGCGGATACGCAGTATTTT
CDR3: CASSPLVADTQYF
D: NA
J: TRBJ2-3
size: NA
V: TRBV9

DNA: TGTGCCAGCTCACCAAAAGGGACGCTCTACAATGAGCAGTTCTTC
CDR3: CASSPKGTLYNEQFF
D: NA
J: TRBJ2-1
size: NA
V: TRBV18

DNA: TGTGCCAGCAGTCTTGACTATGGCTACACCTTC
CDR3: CASSLDYGYTF
D: NA
J: TRBJ1-2
size: NA
V: TRBV2

DNA: TGTGCCAGCAGAAAGACAGATAATCAGCCCCAGCATTTT
CDR3: CASRKTDNQPQHF
D: NA
J: TRBJ1-5
size: NA
V: TRBV27

DNA: TGTGCCAGCAGCTCCCCGTGGACTAGCGGGGGGGATGCGGATACGCAGTATTTT
CDR3: CASSSPWTSGGDADTQYF
D: TRBD2
J: TRBJ2-3
size: many
V: TRBV7-9

DNA: TGTGCCAGCAGCAAAGACAGGGGGCCCGGGGAGCTGTTTTTT
CDR3: CASSKDRGPGELFF
D: NA
J: TRBJ2-2
size: many
V: TRBV21-1

DNA: TGTGCCAGCACCGGACAGGGGGCTTTCAATGGCTACACCTTC
CDR3: CASTGQGAFNGYTF
D: TRBD1
J: TRBJ1-2
size: few
V: TRBV7-9

DNA: TGTGCCAGCAGTCTAACTAGCAGCCGAAGGGGAGAGCAGTTCTTC
CDR3: CASSLTSSRRGEQFF
D: NA
J: TRBJ2-1
size: once
V: TRBV27

DNA: TGTGCCAGCAGCCAAGATCTCGGGCACACCATATATTTT
CDR3: CASSQDLGHTIYF
D: NA
J: TRBJ1-3
size: NA
V: TRBV5-4

DNA: TGTGCCAGCAGTGGGACTTTGGACAGGGTTAACTACAATGAGCAGTTCTTC
CDR3: CASSGTLDRVNYNEQFF
D: TRBD1
J: TRBJ2-1
size: many
V: TRBV2

DNA: TGTGCCAGCAGCTTAGCGGCAGGGACAGGGGGCGGTAGGACTGAAGCTTTCTTT
CDR3: CASSLAAGTGGGRTEAFF
D: TRBD1
J: TRBJ1-1
size: once
V: TRBV7-9

DNA: TGCAGCGTTGAAGGGACAGGGGATAAGTGGACTGAAGCTTTCTTT
CDR3: CSVEGTGDKWTEAFF
D: TRBD1
J: TRBJ1-1
size: few
V: TRBV29-1

DNA: TGTGCCAGCAGCCCCGACCTACTTAGTGAAGCTTTCTTT
CDR3: CASSPDLLSEAFF
D: NA
J: TRBJ1-1
size: few
V: TRBV6-5

DNA: TGCAGCGTTACTTGGGGGAATGGCTACACCTTC
CDR3: CSVTWGNGYTF
D: NA
J: TRBJ1-2
size: NA
V: TRBV29-1

DNA: TGTGCCAGTAGTTTGGGGAGTGAGTCAGATACGCAGTATTTT
CDR3: CASSLGSESDTQYF
D: NA
J: TRBJ2-3
size: few
V: TRBV19

DNA: TGCAGCGCTGGACAGGGGGCCTCCTACAATGAGCAGTTCTTC
CDR3: CSAGQGASYNEQFF
D: TRBD1
J: TRBJ2-1
size: few
V: TRBV29-1

DNA: TGTGCCAGCAGCTTAACTTGGCAAGAGACCCAGTACTTC
CDR3: CASSLTWQETQYF
D: NA
J: TRBJ2-5
size: NA
V: TRBV7-2

DNA: TGTGCCAGCAGCTTAGCTTTCCCAGATACGCAGTATTTT
CDR3: CASSLAFPDTQYF
D: NA
J: TRBJ2-3
size: NA
V: TRBV11-2

DNA: TGTGCCAGTAGTGTGGGGGTGAACACTGAAGCTTTCTTT
CDR3: CASSVGVNTEAFF
D: NA
J: TRBJ1-1
size: few
V: TRBV19

DNA: TGTGCCAGCAGCCAGCAGGGAATAGCCAAAAACATTCAGTACTTC
CDR3: CASSQQGIAKNIQYF
D: NA
J: TRBJ2-4
size: few
V: TRBV11-2

DNA: TGCGCCAGCAGCCGTGCTCCGGGACAGGGGGTATTCAATGAGCAGTTCTTC
CDR3: CASSRAPGQGVFNEQFF
D: TRBD1
J: TRBJ2-1
size: NA
V: TRBV5-1

DNA: TGTGCCAGCTCACCATCGTTGGCGGGACAGGGGGGAGTCTTC
CDR3: CASSPSLAGQGGVF
D: TRBD1
J: TRBJ2-1
size: many
V: TRBV18

DNA: TGTGCCAGCAGCTCTCAGGGGGCCTATAGTCCGTACGGAAACACCATATATTTT
CDR3: CASSSQGAYSPYGNTIYF
D: TRBD1
J: TRBJ1-3
size: many
V: TRBV7-2

DNA: TGTGCCAGCGGAAGACAGGGGATCTCTGGAAACACCATATATTTT
CDR3: CASGRQGISGNTIYF
D: TRBD1
J: TRBJ1-3
size: many
V: TRBV18

DNA: TGTGCCAGCAGCCCGGAGAGGAATGAGCAGTTCTTC
CDR3: CASSPERNEQFF
D: NA
J: TRBJ2-1
size: few
V: TRBV7-2

DNA: TGTGCCAGCAGCCCCCCCCGTTGGAGCGCCGGTGGCACCGGGGAGCTGTTTTTT
CDR3: CASSPPRWSAGGTGELFF
D: NA
J: TRBJ2-2
size: few
V: TRBV7-9

DNA: TGTGCCAGCAGTCACTCCGGGACTAGCGGCTCCTACGAGCAGTACTTC
CDR3: CASSHSGTSGSYEQYF
D: TRBD2
J: TRBJ2-7
size: NA
V: TRBV7-2

DNA: TGTGCCAGCAGTAACGGACTAGCGGGAGGAGAGACCCAGTACTTC
CDR3: CASSNGLAGGETQYF
D: TRBD2
J: TRBJ2-5
size: many
V: TRBV2

DNA: TGTGCCAGCAGTTCCCTTTTGTACACTGAAGCTTTCTTT
CDR3: CASSSLLYTEAFF
D: NA
J: TRBJ1-1
size: NA
V: TRBV6-1

DNA: TGTGCCAGCAGCAGAAACGGGGGCACAGATACGCAGTATTTT
CDR3: CASSRNGGTDTQYF
D: NA
J: TRBJ2-3
size: few
V: TRBV6-5

DNA: TGCAGCGTTGGCATGGGGCAGTCCCCCTACGAGCAGTACTTC
CDR3: CSVGMGQSPYEQYF
D: NA
J: TRBJ2-7
size: few
V: TRBV29-1

DNA: TGTGCCAGCAGTTTGACAGGGGATACTGGCTACACCTTC
CDR3: CASSLTGDTGYTF
D: TRBD1
J: TRBJ1-2
size: many
V: TRBV27

DNA: TGCGCCAGCAGCTTGGATCCAGGCACAGATACGCAGTATTTT
CDR3: CASSLDPGTDTQYF
D: NA
J: TRBJ2-3
size: few
V: TRBV5-1

DNA: TGTGCCAGCAGTTACCAGGGGACCACTGAAGCTTTCTTT
CDR3: CASSYQGTTEAFF
D: NA
J: TRBJ1-1
size: many
V: TRBV6-6

DNA: TGTGCCAGCTATTCTTCCGGGACATCGAGCTCTGGGGCCAACGTCCTGACTTTC
CDR3: CASYSSGTSSSGANVLTF
D: NA
J: TRBJ2-6
size: few
V: TRBV28

DNA: TGTGCCAGCAGCTTACTCGGCGGGAGCGGCAATGAGCAGTTCTTC
CDR3: CASSLLGGSGNEQFF
D: TRBD2
J: TRBJ2-1
size: NA
V: TRBV11-2

DNA: TGTGCCACCAGCAGAGATACGGGGAGAACCGGGGAGCTGTTTTTT
CDR3: CATSRDTGRTGELFF
D: NA
J: TRBJ2-2
size: NA
V: TRBV15

DNA: TGCGCCAGCAGCCATCGACAGGGATCGGCTTTCTTT
CDR3: CASSHRQGSAFF
D: TRBD1
J: TRBJ1-1
size: few
V: TRBV5-1

DNA: TGCAGTGCTAGAAACCCGGGGCCCCAGCATTTT
CDR3: CSARNPGPQHF
D: NA
J: TRBJ1-5
size: few
V: TRBV20-1

DNA: TGTGCCAGCAGTGACACGGGACACTTAAAGCGTTCACCCCTCCACTTT
CDR3: CASSDTGHLKRSPLHF
D: NA
J: TRBJ1-6
size: few
V: TRBV6-1

DNA: TGTGCCAGCAGCTTACTGGCAGGGGTGCGCACAGATACGCAGTATTTT
CDR3: CASSLLAGVRTDTQYF
D: NA
J: TRBJ2-3
size: few
V: TRBV7-9